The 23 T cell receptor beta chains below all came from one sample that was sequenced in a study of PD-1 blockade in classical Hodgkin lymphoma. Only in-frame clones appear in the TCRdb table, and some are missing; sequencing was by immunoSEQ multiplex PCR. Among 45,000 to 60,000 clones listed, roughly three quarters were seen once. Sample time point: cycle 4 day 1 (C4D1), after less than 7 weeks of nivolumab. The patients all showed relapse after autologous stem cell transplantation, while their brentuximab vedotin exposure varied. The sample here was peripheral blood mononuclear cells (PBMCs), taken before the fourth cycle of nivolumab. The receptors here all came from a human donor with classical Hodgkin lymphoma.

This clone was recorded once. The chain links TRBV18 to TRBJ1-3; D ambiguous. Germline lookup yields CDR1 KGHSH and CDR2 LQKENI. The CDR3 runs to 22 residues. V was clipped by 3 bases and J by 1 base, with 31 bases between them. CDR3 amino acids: CASSPRIMGRSELPRSGNTIYF. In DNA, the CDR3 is TGTGCCAGCTCACCTCGGATTATGGGCAGAAGCGAACTCCCTCGGTCTGGAAACACCATATATTTT.

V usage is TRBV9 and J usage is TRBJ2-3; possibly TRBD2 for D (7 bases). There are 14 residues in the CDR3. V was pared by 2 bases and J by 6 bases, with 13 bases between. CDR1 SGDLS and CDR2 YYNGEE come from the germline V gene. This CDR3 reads CASSVREGGDTQYF. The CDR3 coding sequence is TGTGCCAGCAGCGTGAGGGAGGGGGGCGATACGCAGTATTTT.

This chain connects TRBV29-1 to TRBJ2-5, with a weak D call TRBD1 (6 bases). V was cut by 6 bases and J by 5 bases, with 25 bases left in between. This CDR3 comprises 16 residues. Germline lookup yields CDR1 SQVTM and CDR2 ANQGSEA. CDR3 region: CSVLHEVNRVGETQYF. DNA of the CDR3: TGCAGCGTACTACATGAAGTAAACAGGGTAGGGGAGACCCAGTACTTC.

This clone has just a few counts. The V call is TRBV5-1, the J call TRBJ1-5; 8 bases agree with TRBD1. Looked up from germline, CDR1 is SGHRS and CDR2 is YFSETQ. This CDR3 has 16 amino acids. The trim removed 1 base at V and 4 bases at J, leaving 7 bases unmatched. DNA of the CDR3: TGCGCCAGCAGCTTGTCGGGGACAGGAGGGAATCAGCCCCAGCATTTT. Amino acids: CASSLSGTGGNQPQHF.

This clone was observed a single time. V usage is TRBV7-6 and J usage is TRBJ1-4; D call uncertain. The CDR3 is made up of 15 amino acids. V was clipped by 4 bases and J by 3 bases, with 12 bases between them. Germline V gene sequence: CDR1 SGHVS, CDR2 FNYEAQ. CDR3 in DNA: TGTGCCAGCAGCTCTTCGGGTCGCCCTAATGAAAAACTGTTTTTT. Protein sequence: CASSSSGRPNEKLFF.

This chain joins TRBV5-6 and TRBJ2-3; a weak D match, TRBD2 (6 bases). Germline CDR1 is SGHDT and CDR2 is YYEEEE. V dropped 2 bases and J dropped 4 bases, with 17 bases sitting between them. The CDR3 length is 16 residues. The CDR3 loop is CASSLGRSWAPDTQYF. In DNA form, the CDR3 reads TGTGCCAGCAGCTTAGGGAGGAGTTGGGCCCCAGATACGCAGTATTTT.

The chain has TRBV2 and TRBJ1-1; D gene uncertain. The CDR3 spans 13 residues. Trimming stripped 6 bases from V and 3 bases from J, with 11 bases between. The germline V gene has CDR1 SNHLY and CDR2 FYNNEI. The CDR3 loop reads CASRVVGDTEAFF. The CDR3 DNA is TGTGCCAGCAGAGTCGTTGGGGACACTGAAGCTTTCTTT.

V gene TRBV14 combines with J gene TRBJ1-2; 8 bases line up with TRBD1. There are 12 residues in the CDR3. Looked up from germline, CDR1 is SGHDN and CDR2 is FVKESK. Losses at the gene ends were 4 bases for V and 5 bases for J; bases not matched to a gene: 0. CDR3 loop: CASSRQGYGYTF. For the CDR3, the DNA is TGTGCCAGCAGCCGACAGGGGTATGGCTACACCTTC.

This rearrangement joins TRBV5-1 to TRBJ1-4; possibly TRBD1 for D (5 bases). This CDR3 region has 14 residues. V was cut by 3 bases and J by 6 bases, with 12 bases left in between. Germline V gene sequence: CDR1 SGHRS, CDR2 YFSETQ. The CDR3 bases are TGCGCCAGCAGCTGGGGGACCGTGGATGAAAAACTGTTTTTT. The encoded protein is CASSWGTVDEKLFF. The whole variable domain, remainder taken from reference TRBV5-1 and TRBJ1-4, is KAGVTQTPRYLIKTRGQQVTLSCSPISGHRSVSWYQQTPGQGLQFLFEYFSETQRNKGNFPGRFSGRQFSNSRSEMNVSTLELGDSALYLCASSWGTVDEKLFFGSGTQLSVL.

The CDR3 bases are TGTGCCAGCAGCTTAGACGGGGCCCACACAGATACGCAGTATTTT. Protein product: CASSLDGAHTDTQYF. The chain combines TRBV7-9 with TRBJ2-3; the D call may be TRBD1 or TRBD2 (5 bases each). The germline CDR1 and CDR2 sequences are SEHNR and FQNEAQ (reference sequence). The V end lost 1 base, the J end lost 2 bases, and 10 bases lay between the germline ends. The CDR3 covers 15 residues.

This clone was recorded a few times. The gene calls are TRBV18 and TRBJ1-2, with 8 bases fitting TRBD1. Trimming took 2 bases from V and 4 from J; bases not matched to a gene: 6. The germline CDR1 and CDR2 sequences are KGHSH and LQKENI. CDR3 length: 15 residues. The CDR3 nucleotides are TGTGCCAGCTCACCAAGGGACAGGTGGAGCTATGGCTACACCTTC. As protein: CASSPRDRWSYGYTF.

CDR3: CASSLLGRGGLHYGYTF. CDR3 in DNA: TGTGCCAGCAGTTTATTGGGTCGGGGGGGGCTGCACTATGGCTACACCTTC. The chain combines TRBV27 with TRBJ1-2; possible D gene TRBD1, 6 bases. CDR1 and CDR2 from the germline V gene are MNHEY and SMNVEV (reference sequence). Trimming cost V 1 base and J 3 bases, with 18 bases left between them. This CDR3 has 17 amino acids.

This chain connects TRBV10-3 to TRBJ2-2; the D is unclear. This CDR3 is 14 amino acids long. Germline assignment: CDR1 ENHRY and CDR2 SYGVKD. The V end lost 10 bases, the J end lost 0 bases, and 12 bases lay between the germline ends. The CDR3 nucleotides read TGTGCCAGCAGGACGACACCGAACACCGGGGAGCTGTTTTTT. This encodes CASRTTPNTGELFF.

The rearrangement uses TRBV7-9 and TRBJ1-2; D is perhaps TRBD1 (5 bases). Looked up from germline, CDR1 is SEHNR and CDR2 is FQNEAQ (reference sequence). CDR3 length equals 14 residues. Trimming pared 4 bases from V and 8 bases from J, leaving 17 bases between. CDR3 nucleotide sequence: TGTGCCAGCAGCTCCCTTGGGACGGATGGGGGCTACACCTTC. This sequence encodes CASSSLGTDGGYTF.

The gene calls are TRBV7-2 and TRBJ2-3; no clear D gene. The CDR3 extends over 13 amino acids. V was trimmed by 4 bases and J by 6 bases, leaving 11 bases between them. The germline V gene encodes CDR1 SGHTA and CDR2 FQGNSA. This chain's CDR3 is CASSSRTVDTQYF. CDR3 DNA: TGTGCCAGCAGCTCTAGGACGGTTGATACGCAGTATTTT.

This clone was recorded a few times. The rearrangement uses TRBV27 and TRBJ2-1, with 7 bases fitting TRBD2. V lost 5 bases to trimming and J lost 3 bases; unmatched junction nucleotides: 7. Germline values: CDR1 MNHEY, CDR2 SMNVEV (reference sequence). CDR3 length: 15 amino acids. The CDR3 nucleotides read TGTGCCAGCAGTCCTCCGGGCGGGGGCTACAATGAGCAGTTCTTC. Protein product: CASSPPGGGYNEQFF.

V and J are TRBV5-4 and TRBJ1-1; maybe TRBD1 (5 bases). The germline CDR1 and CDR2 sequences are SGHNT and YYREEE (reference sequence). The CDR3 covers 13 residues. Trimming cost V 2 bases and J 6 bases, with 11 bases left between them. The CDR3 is CASSFRERSEAFF. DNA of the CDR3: TGTGCCAGCAGCTTCAGGGAAAGGTCTGAAGCTTTCTTT.

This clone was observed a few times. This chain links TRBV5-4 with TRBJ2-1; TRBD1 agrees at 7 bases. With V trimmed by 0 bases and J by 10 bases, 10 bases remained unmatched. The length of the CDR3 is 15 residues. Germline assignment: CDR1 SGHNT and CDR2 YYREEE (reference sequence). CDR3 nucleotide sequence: TGTGCCAGCAGCTTGGAGGGGGCAGGGGGTAGGGAGCAGTTCTTC. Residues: CASSLEGAGGREQFF.

CDR3 DNA: TGTGCCAGCAGCTTAAGGGGGGGCCGTAGCTCTGGAAACACCATATATTTT. It encodes CASSLRGGRSSGNTIYF. The V call is TRBV13, the J call TRBJ1-3; D might be TRBD1 (6 bases). The V gene lost 2 bases and the J gene lost 0 bases, with 14 bases spanning the gap. CDR1 is PRHDT, CDR2 FYEKMQ, per germline (reference sequence). CDR3 size: 17 residues. The complete variable domain, with remaining parts taken from reference TRBV13 and TRBJ1-3, reads AAGVIQSPRHLIKEKRETATLKCYPIPRHDTVYWYQQGPGQDPQFLISFYEKMQSDKGSIPDRFSAQQFSDYHSELNMSSLELGDSALYFCASSLRGGRSSGNTIYFGEGSWLTVV.

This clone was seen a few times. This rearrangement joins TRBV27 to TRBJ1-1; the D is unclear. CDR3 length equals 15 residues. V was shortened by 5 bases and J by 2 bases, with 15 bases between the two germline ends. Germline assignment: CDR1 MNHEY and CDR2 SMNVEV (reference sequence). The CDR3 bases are TGTGCCAGCAGTACCTACGTGGGGATAAACACTGAAGCTTTCTTT. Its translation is CASSTYVGINTEAFF.

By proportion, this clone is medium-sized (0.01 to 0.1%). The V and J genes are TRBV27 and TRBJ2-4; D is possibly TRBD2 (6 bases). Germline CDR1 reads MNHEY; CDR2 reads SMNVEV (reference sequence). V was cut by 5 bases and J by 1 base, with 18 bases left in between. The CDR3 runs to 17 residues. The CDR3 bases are TGTGCCAGCAGTCCATGGGGGGTCGGCATGGCCAAAAACATTCAGTACTTC. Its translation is CASSPWGVGMAKNIQYF.

The CDR3: CASSLTSGGANEQFF. CDR3 DNA: TGTGCCAGCAGCTTAACCAGCGGGGGGGCGAATGAGCAGTTCTTC. The chain has TRBV7-3 and TRBJ2-1; the match to TRBD2 covers 10 bases. J was trimmed by 7 bases and V by 0 bases; bases with no gene match: 3. Germline V lookup: CDR1 SGHTA, CDR2 FQGTGA. This CDR3 has 15 residues.

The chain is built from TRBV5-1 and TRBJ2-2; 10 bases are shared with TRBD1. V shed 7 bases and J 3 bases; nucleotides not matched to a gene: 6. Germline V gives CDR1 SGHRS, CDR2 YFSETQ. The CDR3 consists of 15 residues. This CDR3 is CASRRQGADTGELFF. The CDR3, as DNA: TGCGCCAGCCGCAGACAGGGGGCGGACACCGGGGAGCTGTTTTTT.